The entry that follows covers one TCR beta chain sequence. This clone appeared a single time. The specificity of this receptor is unknown. No much larger clone is present one base from it, and per-base qualities are unavailable. TCRbeta CDR3 regions were amplified from genomic DNA using the immunoSEQ Assay, a bias-controlled multiplex PCR. The study's processing was this. The number of nucleated cells in each sample was estimated by amplification of reference gene primers within the assay. To quantify the absolute abundance of each unique TCRbeta CDR3 rearrangement, sequence reads were collapsed and filtered. For each sample, productive Simpson clonality was calculated as the square root of Simpson's diversity index over productive rearrangements. This is the immuneACCESS table as TCRdb keeps it, with only in-frame sequences that have V and J called. A part of the clones is gone; compared with another copy, unresolved V genes explain less than half, and the rest is unexplained. D and trimming come from the DNA, and the V and J calls and clone size come from that table. For this sample there are more than 250,000 clones; about 91% appear just once. Of the sample, under 2% falls within the top ten clones.

This sample is part of a study of blood T cell repertoires in COVID-19 (TCRdb year 2020). Describing the broader study: Samples covering the acute and convalescent phases of COVID-19 were provided by collaborators in the United States, Italy and Spain. The material from the prospective study consisted of cDNA or gDNA derived from T cells, B-cell-depleted T cells, or PBMCs. The dataset comprised deeply sampled blood TCRbeta repertoires from subjects exposed to, actively infected with, or recovered from COVID-19. A freely available public database, intended as a resource for researchers studying the immune response to SARS-CoV-2, is where the repertoires were released. The samples were drawn from the first 160 participants of the ongoing ImmuneRACE study and from under 1,500 subjects provided by 6 global collaborators. The sample metadata nearly always contained a de-identified subject ID, COVID-19 status, age in years and sex. Where HLA class I and class II types were available, the types were taken from metadata supplied by the sample provider, not from assay-based typing. What the study reported, not specific to this receptor: Clinical and demographic metadata were provided uncurated, with the amount varying by source and participant.

One collaborating source in Seattle enrolled patients during active infection and followed them longitudinally through the course of disease. The collaborating institutions used their own protocols to collect whole blood in K2EDTA tubes. For TCRbeta analysis, collaborator samples were shipped as frozen whole blood, as isolated PBMCs, or as DNA extracted from either sample type. The CDR3 goes from the cysteine to the phenylalanine over 17 residues. The only DNA kept is the CDR3, 51 bases in frame from the first base. The germline V gene yields SNHLY for CDR1 and FYNNEI for CDR2. Germline trimming amounts to 7 bases on V and 5 bases on J, with 17 as the count of junction bases outside the gene matches.

Recombination linked TRBV2 to TRBJ2-5; 9 central nucleotides agree with TRBD2. Input material: peripheral blood. The sequence was collected from a woman in her 30s with COVID-19, enrolled during active disease. CDR3 loop: CASTYFFGGGDSETQYF. Here is the DNA: TGTGCCAGCACCTACTTCTTCGGCGGGGGGGATTCGGAGACCCAGTACTTC.